This T cell receptor (beta chain) was found in a study of sequential checkpoint blockade in melanoma. About the research overall: Arm A got nivolumab then ipilimumab; arm B the reverse, 1:1.

Germline V gene data show CDR1 as SGDLS and CDR2 as YYNGEE. Losses at the gene ends were 4 bases for V and 5 bases for J; bases not matched to a gene: 6. The CDR3 is 13 amino acids. Only in-frame clones appear in the TCRdb table, and some are missing; sequencing was by immunoSEQ multiplex PCR. The table has roughly 17,000 clones, roughly 70% seen once. The treatment here: randomized to nivolumab then ipilimumab (arm A) or the reverse (arm B). No patient had prior DNA-damaging chemotherapy. The TCR sequence derives from a human donor with melanoma. Sequences were derived from CD8+ T cells sorted from blood (inferred from file names), sampled from a patient given nivolumab and ipilimumab in sequence. The genes are TRBV9 and TRBJ2-7, with 7 bases that match TRBD1. The CDR3 loop is CASSPDRDHEQYF. The CDR3, as DNA: TGTGCCAGCAGCCCAGACAGGGACCACGAGCAGTACTTC. Together with reference TRBV9 and TRBJ2-7, the CDR3 gives the full variable domain: DSGVTQTPKHLITATGQRVTLRCSPRSGDLSVYWYQQSLDQGLQFLIQYYNGEERAKGNILERFSAQQFPDLHSELNLSSLELGDSALYFCASSPDRDHEQYFGPGTRLTVT.